The 24 T cell receptor beta chains reported below all come from one sample, sequenced in a study of shared clonotypes between healthy human individuals (dated by TCRdb to about 2020). Library prep was done by the immunoSEQ multiplex PCR assay. TCRdb carries this immuneACCESS record with in-frame sequences only. Its versions omit some clonotypes, under half of them owing to an unresolved V gene in the studies checked, with the rest unexplained. The sample yields millions of clones; around 94% were counted once. Over 0.12% of the sample is held by the ten biggest clonotypes. The specimen sequenced was naive CD4+ T cells sorted from blood. The cell subset or site label, read with the paper, signifies: CD45RA+ positively selected. The receptors were gathered from a man aged 18 to 30 in good health.

This sequence joins TRBV5-1 and TRBJ1-2, with D hard to call. Germline V gives CDR1 SGHRS, CDR2 YFSETQ. The CDR3 spans 13 residues. Trimming stripped 0 bases from V and 11 bases from J, with 14 bases between. This CDR3 is CASSLAAGSGYTF. CDR3 sequence (DNA): TGCGCCAGCAGCTTGGCCGCAGGCTCGGGATACACCTTC. Filled out from reference TRBV5-1 and TRBJ1-2, the complete variable domain reads KAGVTQTPRYLIKTRGQQVTLSCSPISGHRSVSWYQQTPGQGLQFLFEYFSETQRNKGNFPGRFSGRQFSNSRSEMNVSTLELGDSALYLCASSLAAGSGYTFGSGTRLTVV.

The chain links TRBV10-3 to TRBJ1-5; D unclear. The germline V gene has CDR1 ENHRY and CDR2 SYGVKD. V was shortened by 6 bases and J by 10 bases, with 16 bases between the two germline ends. The CDR3 has 13 amino acids. CDR3 sequence reads: CAISSTFASPQHF. In nucleotides, the CDR3 is TGTGCCATCAGCTCAACCTTCGCCTCACCCCAGCATTTT.

As concerns this clone: The sample contains more than one DNA sequence encoding this CDR3. The rearrangement uses TRBV18 and TRBJ1-1; D gene unclear. Germline values: CDR1 KGHSH, CDR2 LQKENI. The CDR3 has 13 residues. Trimming shortened V by 2 bases and J by 0 bases, and 4 bases separated the two germline ends. The CDR3 here is CASSPKMNTEAFF. CDR3 bases: TGTGCCAGCTCACCAAAAATGAACACTGAAGCTTTCTTT.

The chain has TRBV2 and TRBJ2-1, with 8 bases lining up with TRBD1. The CDR3 loop spans 12 amino acids. The V segment lost 4 bases and the J segment 15 bases; nucleotides outside the gene matches: 8. From germline, CDR1 is SNHLY and CDR2 FYNNEI. The CDR3 protein is CASSAGQGMRFF. As DNA, the CDR3 is TGTGCCAGCAGTGCCGGACAGGGAATGCGGTTCTTC.

This chain links TRBV29-1 with TRBJ1-1; D is unclear. In germline, CDR1 is SQVTM, CDR2 ANQGSEA. Trimming removed 0 bases at V and 5 bases at J, with 10 bases between. The CDR3 contains 13 residues. CDR3 in DNA: TGCAGCGTTGAAGATAACGGTAGAACTGAAGCTTTCTTT. It yields the protein CSVEDNGRTEAFF.

This rearrangement joins TRBV10-2 to TRBJ2-5; 10 bases agree with TRBD2. The DNA end lines up better with TRBJ2-7; the J call may be wrong. CDR3 size: 15 residues. Germline CDR1 is WSHSY and CDR2 is SAAADI. The CDR3 is CASSGWTSGSYEQYF. For the CDR3, the DNA is TGCGCCAGCAGTGGTTGGACTAGCGGATCCTACGAGCAGTACTTC.

The chain uses TRBV5-1 and TRBJ2-3; possible D gene TRBD2, 5 bases. Between the trimmed V and J ends, which lost 7 bases and 5 bases, there was a span of 20 bases. Germline CDR1 and CDR2: SGHRS and YFSETQ. The CDR3 is 15 amino acids. The CDR3 nucleotides are TGCGCCAGCCACCGGGGTCCGGTTGGTGGAGATACGCAGTATTTT. Protein sequence: CASHRGPVGGDTQYF.

The chain employs TRBV6-5 and TRBJ2-2, with D possibly being TRBD2 (5 bases). CDR3 size: 15 residues. Per germline, CDR1 MNHEY and CDR2 SVGAGI. Trimming cost V 0 bases and J 8 bases, with 13 bases left between them. Here the CDR3 reads CASSYSTTGRGELFF. CDR3 nucleotides: TGTGCCAGCAGTTACTCGACCACGGGGAGAGGGGAGCTGTTTTTT.

The rearrangement uses TRBV27 and TRBJ2-3, with D tentatively TRBD2 (6 bases). The V and J ends lost 5 bases and 0 bases respectively, with 18 bases between them. This CDR3 is built from 17 residues. Germline CDR1 and CDR2: MNHEY and SMNVEV (reference sequence). CDR3 sequence reads: CASSPIRGAYSTDTQYF. The CDR3 region has the DNA TGTGCCAGCAGTCCTATCCGCGGGGCCTATAGCACAGATACGCAGTATTTT.

Concerning this clone itself: Other DNA sequences in the sample encode the same CDR3. The gene calls are TRBV6-5 and TRBJ2-7; no reliable D call. V lost 0 bases and J lost 0, with 9 bases in between. The germline CDR1 and CDR2 sequences are MNHEY and SVGAGI. The CDR3 is 15 amino acids. The CDR3 bases are TGTGCCAGCAGTTACTCGGAGAGGAGCTCCTACGAGCAGTACTTC. Encoded protein: CASSYSERSSYEQYF.

The V call is TRBV21-1, the J call TRBJ2-1; TRBD2 reflects the table's D call only, with no check against the DNA. TRBV21-1 is given as a pseudogene. The CDR3 extends over 16 amino acids. This chain's CDR3 is CASSSTGGDSFNEQFF. Here the CDR3 DNA reads TGTGCCAGCAGCTCTACCGGGGGTGATAGCTTCAATGAGCAGTTCTTC.

The chain links TRBV5-1 to TRBJ1-5, with D perhaps TRBD1 (6 bases). Per the germline V gene, CDR1 is SGHRS and CDR2 is YFSETQ. Trimming removed 4 bases at V and 6 bases at J, with 14 bases between. CDR3 size: 14 residues. The CDR3 spells CASSPSGAGQPQHF. DNA for the CDR3: TGCGCCAGCAGCCCCTCGGGGGCGGGTCAGCCCCAGCATTTT.

The chain recombines TRBV29-1 with TRBJ1-2; D perhaps matches TRBD1 (6 bases). Trimming left V 7 bases short and J 6 bases short, with 15 bases between. The germline gives CDR1 SQVTM, CDR2 ANQGSEA. This CDR3 region has 12 residues. CDR3 in DNA: TGCAGCGCTGGACAGCTGAACAATGGCTACACCTTC. Translation: CSAGQLNNGYTF.

V gene TRBV7-9 combines with J gene TRBJ2-2, with D perhaps TRBD1 (5 bases). This CDR3 spans 15 amino acids. The V end was cut by 4 bases, the J end by 5 bases, with 14 bases between. The germline V gene encodes CDR1 SEHNR and CDR2 FQNEAQ (reference sequence). The CDR3 reads CASSSNLRGTGELFF. The DNA for the CDR3 is TGTGCCAGCAGCTCCAACCTAAGGGGTACCGGGGAGCTGTTTTTT.

This clone was counted between two and nine times. This chain uses TRBV30 with TRBJ1-1; D is unclear. CDR3 length: 13 amino acids. V was shortened by 3 bases and J by 1 base, with 9 bases between the two germline ends. Germline CDR1 GTSNPN, CDR2 SVGIG (reference sequence). The CDR3 DNA follows: TGTGCCTGGAGAAGTAGTGCGAACACTGAAGCTTTCTTT. As protein: CAWRSSANTEAFF.

This clone was detected only once. V usage is TRBV7-2 and J usage is TRBJ2-2; 7 nucleotides line up with TRBD2. Germline V gives CDR1 SGHTA, CDR2 FQGNSA. J was trimmed by 1 base and V by 6 bases; bases with no gene match: 5. The CDR3 length is 15 residues. The CDR3: CASRGTNRNTGELFF. The DNA of the CDR3 is TGTGCCAGCAGGGGGACTAATCGGAACACCGGGGAGCTGTTTTTT.

The rearrangement joins TRBV18 to TRBJ1-1; D is unclear. Germline V gene lookup returns CDR1 KGHSH and CDR2 LQKENI. Trimming took off 6 bases at V and 2 bases at J, with 16 bases between the two ends. This CDR3 is built from 15 residues. CDR3: CASSARERVNTEAFF. The CDR3 DNA sequence: TGTGCCAGCTCCGCCCGGGAGAGGGTCAACACTGAAGCTTTCTTT.

This clone was seen just once. Other DNA sequences in this specimen translate into the identical CDR3. DNA for the CDR3: TGTGCCAGCAGCTTAAGGGATACGCAGTATTTT. This gives the protein CASSLRDTQYF. The chain has TRBV5-4 and TRBJ2-3, with D unresolved. In germline, CDR1 is SGHNT, CDR2 YYREEE (reference sequence). Trimming left V 2 bases short and J 6 bases short, with 4 bases between. The CDR3 loop spans 11 amino acids.

V usage is TRBV18 and J usage is TRBJ2-1; TRBD1 matches at 8 bases. The CDR3 covers 15 residues. With 6 bases clipped from V and 6 bases from J, the junction kept 10 bases outside the gene matches. The germline gives CDR1 KGHSH, CDR2 LQKENI. The CDR3 sequence: CASSQRQGLTNEQFF. The CDR3 DNA reads TGTGCCAGCTCGCAAAGACAGGGGTTGACCAATGAGCAGTTCTTC.

This clone has a single count. The chain links TRBV25-1 to TRBJ2-1; weak D call: TRBD1 (6 bases). The CDR3 contains 14 residues. V dropped 2 bases and J dropped 4 bases, with 9 bases sitting between them. Germline V gene lookup returns CDR1 MGHDK and CDR2 SYGVNS. The CDR3 DNA follows: TGTGCCAGCAGTGAACAGGGGTTTTACAATGAGCAGTTCTTC. Amino acid sequence: CASSEQGFYNEQFF.

The rearrangement links TRBV5-8 to TRBJ1-3; the D gene is possibly TRBD1 (5 bases). Trimming took 4 bases from V and 2 from J, leaving 16 bases between them. CDR3 size: 16 residues. CDR1 and CDR2 from the germline V gene are SGHTS and YDEGEE. The DNA of the CDR3 is TGTGCCAGCAGCAAAGGGACCGCACGCCCTGGAAACACCATATATTTT. It codes for CASSKGTARPGNTIYF.

The V and J genes are TRBV28 and TRBJ1-2, with D hard to call. Germline lookup yields CDR1 MDHEN and CDR2 SYDVKM. This CDR3 comprises 11 residues. The V gene lost 5 bases and the J gene lost 12 bases, with 13 bases spanning the gap. The DNA of the CDR3 is TGTGCCAGCAGTCAAACACGTCGGCACACCTTC. This translates into CASSQTRRHTF.

Here the CDR3 reads CASSLAGQVTGEQYF. As DNA, the CDR3 is TGCGCCAGCAGCTTGGCCGGTCAGGTCACCGGCGAGCAGTACTTC. The rearrangement joins TRBV5-1 to TRBJ2-7; no clear D. The CDR3 spans 15 residues. The V gene lost 0 bases and the J gene lost 6 bases, with 16 bases spanning the gap. Germline V CDR1 and CDR2: SGHRS, YFSETQ. The full variable domain, its missing parts supplied by reference TRBV5-1 and TRBJ2-7, is KAGVTQTPRYLIKTRGQQVTLSCSPISGHRSVSWYQQTPGQGLQFLFEYFSETQRNKGNFPGRFSGRQFSNSRSEMNVSTLELGDSALYLCASSLAGQVTGEQYFGPGTRLTVT.

The J gene is TRBJ2-5, the V gene TRBV4-1; tentatively, D is TRBD1 or TRBD2 (5 bases each). Germline lookup yields CDR1 MGHRA and CDR2 YSYEKL. This CDR3 spans 14 amino acids. V lost 1 base to trimming and J lost 1 base, with 7 bases between them. CDR3 amino acids: CASSQGGFQETQYF. For the CDR3, the DNA is TGCGCCAGCAGCCAAGGGGGGTTCCAAGAGACCCAGTACTTC.